This TCR beta chain was captured in a study of shared clonotypes between healthy human individuals. Sequencing used immunoSEQ multiplex PCR; TCRdb keeps in-frame clones, though not all of them. The sample consists of some 450,000 clones, approximately 71% of them appearing once. After removal of 4 bases from V and 7 bases from J, the junction contained 12 bases not matched to a gene. CDR1 SGHTS and CDR2 YDEGEE come from the germline V gene. This CDR3 has 15 residues. Material for sequencing was PBMCs. The receptor comes from a woman between 40 and 50 years old in good health. Some clones in this sample may be carry-over from other donors' samples. The chain has TRBV5-8 and TRBJ1-1; 8 nucleotides match TRBD1. CDR3 residues: CASSPPRTGIDEAFF. In DNA form, the CDR3 reads TGTGCCAGCAGCCCCCCGAGGACAGGGATCGATGAAGCTTTCTTT.